A single sample gave rise to the 27 T cell receptor beta chains below, sequenced in a study of OX40 agonist ivuxolimab in advanced cancers. The library came from the immunoSEQ multiplex PCR assay. TCRdb stores this immuneACCESS table with in-frame sequences only. Part of the clones is absent; in the studies checked, under half of the shortfall reflects unresolved V genes, and no reason is known for the rest. Recorded for this sample are tens of thousands of clones; roughly four fifths of them occurred a single time. Over 2% of the sample rests with the top ten. The sample here was CD4+ or CD8+ T cells sorted from blood, taken in a trial of the OX40 agonist ivuxolimab. These TCRs come from an adult with an advanced solid tumor such as melanoma, head and neck, liver or kidney cancer.

This chain uses TRBV9 with TRBJ2-2; D might be TRBD1 or TRBD2, each matching 6 bases. Germline V lookup: CDR1 SGDLS, CDR2 YYNGEE. With 3 bases removed from V and 5 bases from J, the gap between germline ends came to 14 bases. CDR3 size: 15 residues. CDR3 sequence reads: CASSGLVGGTGELFF. The CDR3, as DNA: TGTGCCAGCAGCGGCCTTGTAGGGGGGACCGGGGAGCTGTTTTTT. Supplemented by reference TRBV9 and TRBJ2-2, the full variable domain reads DSGVTQTPKHLITATGQRVTLRCSPRSGDLSVYWYQQSLDQGLQFLIQYYNGEERAKGNILERFSAQQFPDLHSELNLSSLELGDSALYFCASSGLVGGTGELFFGEGSRLTVL.

CDR3 coding DNA: TGTGCCATCAGTGAGCGGGGAGGGGACAATGAGCAGTTCTTC. Translating gives CAISERGGDNEQFF. This chain connects TRBV10-3 to TRBJ2-1, with 7 positions matching TRBD2. Trimming at V came to 2 bases and at J to 5 bases, leaving 3 bases not matched to a gene. This CDR3 has 14 residues. Germline V gene lookup returns CDR1 ENHRY and CDR2 SYGVKD.

This clone has more than one count but fewer than ten. The gene calls are TRBV27 and TRBJ2-5; D gene uncertain. The V gene's germline CDR1 is MNHEY and CDR2 SMNVEV (reference sequence). This CDR3 contains 14 residues. V was cut by 6 bases and J by 1 base, with 12 bases left in between. CDR3 nucleotides: TGTGCCAGCAGCCCACCGAATTCCCAAGAGACCCAGTACTTC. This codes for CASSPPNSQETQYF.

This chain connects TRBV28 to TRBJ2-7; D tentatively fits TRBD1 or TRBD2 (6 bases each). Germline lookup yields CDR1 MDHEN and CDR2 SYDVKM. This CDR3 comprises 14 residues. Trimming pared 2 bases from V and 10 bases from J, leaving 18 bases between. CDR3 sequence: CASSLRQGGLGQYF. The CDR3 DNA follows: TGTGCCAGCAGTTTACGCCAAGGGGGACTCGGCCAGTACTTC. Combining the CDR3 with reference TRBV28 and TRBJ2-7 gives the whole variable domain DVKVTQSSRYLVKRTGEKVFLECVQDMDHENMFWYRQDPGLGLRLIYFSYDVKMKEKGDIPEGYSVSREKKERFSLILESASTNQTSMYLCASSLRQGGLGQYFGPGTRLTVT.

The chain carries TRBV11-2 and TRBJ2-7; no clear D gene. The CDR3 has 12 residues. V shed 2 bases and J shed 4 bases, with 6 bases lying between them. Germline CDR1 SGHAT, CDR2 FQNNGV. CDR3 region: CASSLHPYEQYF. CDR3 DNA: TGTGCCAGCAGCTTACACCCGTACGAGCAGTACTTC. Combining the CDR3 with reference TRBV11-2 and TRBJ2-7 gives the whole variable domain EAGVAQSPRYKIIEKRQSVAFWCNPISGHATLYWYQQILGQGPKLLIQFQNNGVVDDSQLPKDRFSAERLKGVDSTLKIQPAKLEDSAVYLCASSLHPYEQYFGPGTRLTVT.

Comments on this clone: Its ends do not fully match the called genes, so a read error is possible. This chain uses TRBV7-7 with TRBJ1-5; no reliable D call. This CDR3 is built from 13 residues. Germline V gene data show CDR1 as SSHAT and CDR2 as FNYEAQ (reference sequence). The CDR3 DNA reads TGTGCTAGCAGCTTAGGGTCCGACCAGCCCCAGCATTTT. Translation: CASSLGSDQPQHF.

The chain uses TRBV5-1 and TRBJ2-5; maybe TRBD2 (6 bases). V lost 4 bases and J 4 bases, leaving 14 bases between the germline ends. This CDR3 has 14 residues. Germline-derived CDR1 and CDR2 are SGHRS and YFSETQ. The CDR3 DNA sequence: TGCGCCAGCAGCCCGGGACTGATAGGAGAGACCCAGTACTTC. Translating it yields CASSPGLIGETQYF.

This chain connects TRBV10-3 to TRBJ2-7, with 8 bases that match TRBD2. J was trimmed by 2 bases and V by 4 bases; bases with no gene match: 7. Germline V lookup: CDR1 ENHRY, CDR2 SYGVKD. The CDR3 loop spans 15 amino acids. The CDR3 loop is CAISGRTSSTYEQYF. Written as DNA, the CDR3 is TGTGCCATCAGTGGAAGGACTAGCTCCACCTACGAGCAGTACTTC.

This clone was counted between two and nine times. J is TRBJ1-3 and V is TRBV28; D might be TRBD1 (6 bases). This CDR3 is built from 16 residues. The V and J ends lost 3 bases and 1 base respectively, with 13 bases between them. CDR1 and CDR2 from the germline V gene are MDHEN and SYDVKM. This chain's CDR3 is CASSFMRGWSGNTIYF. Written as DNA, the CDR3 is TGTGCCAGCAGTTTTATGAGGGGGTGGTCTGGAAACACCATATATTTT. Complete variable domain (other parts from reference TRBV28 and TRBJ1-3): DVKVTQSSRYLVKRTGEKVFLECVQDMDHENMFWYRQDPGLGLRLIYFSYDVKMKEKGDIPEGYSVSREKKERFSLILESASTNQTSMYLCASSFMRGWSGNTIYFGEGSWLTVV.

The chain uses TRBV7-6 and TRBJ2-7, with 8 bases matching TRBD2. This CDR3 is 14 amino acids long. CDR1 and CDR2 from the germline V gene are SGHVS and FNYEAQ. Trimming removed 5 bases from V and 1 base from J; junction bases left unmatched: 4. The CDR3 nucleotides are TGTGCCAGCAGCCCGGGGGGGAGGTCCTACGAGCAGTACTTC. This translates into CASSPGGRSYEQYF.

The chain is built from TRBV5-1 and TRBJ2-2; TRBD1 or TRBD2 may be the D gene (5 bases each). This CDR3 has 15 amino acids. Trimming took 2 bases from V and 2 from J, leaving 10 bases between them. The V gene's germline CDR1 is SGHRS and CDR2 YFSETQ. The CDR3 DNA reads TGCGCCAGCAGCTTTGGGGGAATAAACACCGGGGAGCTGTTTTTT. Translation: CASSFGGINTGELFF.

V is TRBV6-5 and J is TRBJ1-5; possible D gene TRBD1, 5 bases. Trimming left V 4 bases short and J 6 bases short, with 19 bases between. Germline V gene lookup returns CDR1 MNHEY and CDR2 SVGAGI. The CDR3 length is 16 residues. As DNA, the CDR3 is TGTGCCAGCAGTTTAGACGCAGGGAGAGCTGGTCAGCCCCAGCATTTT. The encoded protein is CASSLDAGRAGQPQHF.

V is TRBV2 and J is TRBJ2-1; 8 nucleotides agree with TRBD1. The CDR3 spans 14 residues. Germline values: CDR1 SNHLY, CDR2 FYNNEI. Trimming at V came to 4 bases and at J to 15 bases, leaving 14 bases not matched to a gene. The CDR3 protein is CASSVNKQGARLFF. In DNA, the CDR3 is TGTGCCAGCAGTGTGAATAAGCAGGGGGCGCGACTGTTCTTC.

V is TRBV6-6 and J is TRBJ2-7; 10 bases match TRBD2. Per germline, CDR1 MNHNY and CDR2 SVGAGI (reference sequence). CDR3 length equals 15 residues. V shed 7 bases, J shed 5 bases, and the junction held 11 bases outside the gene matches. The DNA for the CDR3 is TGTGCCAGCACCAGCGGGAGGGCCTATACCAACGAGCAGTACTTC. As protein: CASTSGRAYTNEQYF.

This clone is medium-sized. The V call is TRBV29-1, the J call TRBJ1-5; weak D call: TRBD1 (5 bases). This CDR3 has 15 residues. Germline V gives CDR1 SQVTM, CDR2 ANQGSEA. The V and J ends lost 4 bases and 1 base respectively, with 14 bases between them. Here the CDR3 DNA reads TGCAGCGTTGTTCCGGGGCCAGGGAGCAATCAGCCCCAGCATTTT. It codes for CSVVPGPGSNQPQHF. Variable domain in full (rest from reference TRBV29-1 and TRBJ1-5): SAVISQKPSRDICQRGTSLTIQCQVDSQVTMMFWYRQQPGQSLTLIATANQGSEATYESGFVIDKFPISRPNLTFSTLTVSNMSPEDSSIYLCSVVPGPGSNQPQHFGDGTRLSIL.

The chain employs TRBV4-1 and TRBJ1-6; D is ambiguous. The CDR3 covers 16 residues. V lost 2 bases to trimming and J lost 6 bases, with 14 bases between them. Germline CDR1 and CDR2: MGHRA and YSYEKL. The CDR3 DNA follows: TGCGCCAGCAGCCAAAATTCCGGTTTTCGTAATTCACCCCTCCACTTT. It encodes CASSQNSGFRNSPLHF.

The genes are TRBV13 and TRBJ2-2, with a weak D call TRBD2 (6 bases). Trimming cost V 4 bases and J 2 bases, with 14 bases left between them. The CDR3 extends over 16 amino acids. Germline V gene lookup returns CDR1 PRHDT and CDR2 FYEKMQ (reference sequence). CDR3 sequence: CASSSAGITNTGELFF. The CDR3 DNA sequence: TGTGCCAGCAGCTCTGCGGGGATAACAAACACCGGGGAGCTGTTTTTT.

In its sample, this clone was seen once. The chain carries TRBV7-3 and TRBJ1-1; no firm D call. The V end was cut by 5 bases, the J end by 2 bases, with 9 bases between. The CDR3 is 13 residues long. The V gene's germline CDR1 is SGHTA and CDR2 FQGTGA. CDR3 in DNA: TGTGCCAGCAGCCCCCACACAAACACTGAAGCTTTCTTT. This encodes CASSPHTNTEAFF.

The chain employs TRBV5-1 and TRBJ2-1; 14 nucleotides line up with TRBD2. Germline V lookup: CDR1 SGHRS, CDR2 YFSETQ. The CDR3 runs 16 residues. The V gene end was trimmed by 3 bases and the J gene end by 3 bases; junction bases not matched to a gene: 2. The CDR3 loop is CASSSGTSGGYNEQFF. The CDR3 DNA is TGCGCCAGCAGCTCAGGGACTAGCGGGGGCTACAATGAGCAGTTCTTC.

J is TRBJ2-1 and V is TRBV5-1; TRBD2 agrees at 11 bases. CDR1 is SGHRS and CDR2 is YFSETQ in the germline V gene. CDR3 size: 16 residues. J gave up 8 bases and V 1 base, and 8 bases lay outside the gene matches. CDR3 sequence (DNA): TGCGCCAGCAGCTTGTCAACTAGCGGGAGTTTGGATGAGCAGTTCTTC. Amino acids: CASSLSTSGSLDEQFF. Filled out from reference TRBV5-1 and TRBJ2-1, the complete variable domain reads KAGVTQTPRYLIKTRGQQVTLSCSPISGHRSVSWYQQTPGQGLQFLFEYFSETQRNKGNFPGRFSGRQFSNSRSEMNVSTLELGDSALYLCASSLSTSGSLDEQFFGPGTRLTVL.

The V and J genes are TRBV15 and TRBJ2-3; 9 bases line up with TRBD2. V shed 5 bases, J shed 3 bases, and the junction held 12 bases outside the gene matches. This CDR3 is 17 amino acids long. CDR1 is LNHNV and CDR2 is YYDKDF in the germline V gene (reference sequence). The CDR3 protein is CATSGSGSNRGTDTQYF. The CDR3 coding sequence is TGTGCCACCAGCGGTAGCGGGAGTAATAGGGGTACAGATACGCAGTATTTT.

J is TRBJ2-5 and V is TRBV28; the match to TRBD1 covers 8 bases. Germline V gene lookup returns CDR1 MDHEN and CDR2 SYDVKM. V shed 5 bases, J shed 5 bases, and the junction held 7 bases outside the gene matches. The CDR3 runs 14 residues. For the CDR3, the DNA is TGTGCCAGCAGTCTCCAGGGGGCCAGGGAGACCCAGTACTTC. This translates into CASSLQGARETQYF.

This clone was counted only a few times. The J gene is TRBJ1-2, the V gene TRBV4-1, with D perhaps matching TRBD1 (5 bases). Germline V gene data show CDR1 as MGHRA and CDR2 as YSYEKL. Trimming cost V 1 base and J 3 bases, with 9 bases left between them. The CDR3 covers 14 residues. The CDR3 here is CASSQGQKHYGYTF. The CDR3 DNA sequence: TGCGCCAGCAGCCAAGGACAGAAACACTATGGCTACACCTTC.

V is TRBV28 and J is TRBJ1-5, with 11 bases identical to TRBD1. Losses at the gene ends were 4 bases for V and 4 bases for J; bases not matched to a gene: 6. Germline loops: CDR1 MDHEN, CDR2 SYDVKM. This CDR3 has 16 amino acids. CDR3 nucleotide sequence: TGTGCCAGCAGTTCAGGACAGGGGGCTAGAAATCAGCCCCAGCATTTT. This codes for CASSSGQGARNQPQHF.

The chain links TRBV10-3 to TRBJ2-3, with 8 bases lining up with TRBD2. CDR1 is ENHRY and CDR2 is SYGVKD in the germline V gene. V lost 6 bases, J lost 6 bases, and 5 bases stayed unmatched. The CDR3 sequence is 13 residues long. The CDR3 spells CAIRERERDTQYF. For the CDR3, the DNA is TGTGCCATCAGGGAGCGGGAGCGGGATACGCAGTATTTT.

The rearrangement uses TRBV7-9 and TRBJ2-1, with 8 bases fitting TRBD1. The junction had 17 bases not matched to a gene; V was cut back by 6 bases and J by 4 bases. CDR1 and CDR2 from the germline V gene are SEHNR and FQNEAQ (reference sequence). The CDR3 length is 18 residues. Here the CDR3 reads CASSPSPTQGAGYNEQFF. The DNA for the CDR3 is TGTGCCAGCAGTCCAAGTCCGACCCAGGGGGCTGGGTACAATGAGCAGTTCTTC.

The chain couples TRBV29-1 to TRBJ2-3; D is possibly TRBD2 (5 bases). There are 14 residues in the CDR3. V lost 4 bases, J lost 2 bases, and 13 bases lay in between. Germline CDR1 is SQVTM and CDR2 is ANQGSEA. CDR3 DNA sequence: TGCAGCGTTGGGTCACTAGGTTTCACAGATACGCAGTATTTT. The encoded protein is CSVGSLGFTDTQYF.